The present T cell receptor beta chain was sequenced within a study of T-cell memory formation after mild COVID-19. Study-wide background: The TCR clusters were mostly specific to one donor.

Regarding this clonotype: Its antigen is undetermined.

TCR alpha and TCR beta cDNA libraries with sample barcodes and UMIs came from 5'RACE using constant-segment primers. Each CDR3 protein gets one entry after TCRdb re-called the 5' RACE reads with MiXCR. Of roughly 190,000 distinct CDR3 sequences listed, 10% to 13% were seen once; the top ten hold roughly 3.2%. Germline loops: CDR1 GTSNPN, CDR2 SVGIG (reference sequence). Deletions cut 1 base from V and 9 bases from J, with 7 bases between. The CDR3 runs to 11 residues. Study observations and caveats: Clones contracting day 15 to 85 were balanced CD4/CD8; later expanders leaned CD4+. For contracting clones, CD4+ ones sat mainly in CM and EM, CD8+ in EMRA.

The specimen was PBMCs or a T cell subset sorted from them (not recorded which). The chain uses TRBV30 and TRBJ2-1, with no clear D. This TCR derives from a man between 18 and 35 years old who had mild COVID-19 (a few samples of this study predate the infection). Cell type and time point are not known. The CDR3 DNA reads TGTGCCTGGAGTGGGGTAGGTGAGCAGTTCTTC. Amino acids: CAWSGVGEQFF.